This T cell receptor (beta chain) was sequenced in a study of blood T cell repertoires in COVID-19. Study-wide context: The samples span acute and convalescent COVID-19 from the United States, Italy and Spain. In each case, the material was cDNA or gDNA derived from T cells, B-cell-depleted T cells, or PBMCs.

The length of the CDR3 is 18 residues. Germline V lookup: CDR1 LGHDT, CDR2 YNNKEL (reference sequence). Germline trimming cut 4 bases from V and 0 bases from J; bases unmatched to any gene: 10. Patients at the Seattle site were enrolled during active infection and followed longitudinally. Per the original methods: Amplification from reference gene primers served as the basis for estimated nucleated cell counts. Clones were sequenced by immunoSEQ multiplex PCR, and TCRdb holds only the in-frame ones, with some missing. Clone size and V and J calls were adopted from that table, with D and trimming inferred from the DNA. The sample has around 400,000 clones, about 90% seen once.

The sample comprised peripheral blood. The clonotype comes from a woman aged 55-69 years with COVID-19, enrolled during active disease. The chain links TRBV3-1 (or the pseudogene TRBV3-2) to TRBJ2-1; 9 bases match TRBD2. The CDR3 spells CASSLLRGRGGSYNEQFF. CDR3 DNA: TGTGCCAGCAGCCTACTTAGAGGGCGGGGGGGCTCCTACAATGAGCAGTTCTTC.